The entry that follows covers one TCR beta chain sequence. The source of the sample is a study of patients and donors after allogeneic stem cell transplantation. In germline, CDR1 is ENHRY, CDR2 SYGVKD. The CDR3 covers 14 residues. Deletions cut 4 bases from V and 4 bases from J, with 11 bases between. Each CDR3 protein is one row after TCRdb ran MiXCR on the RT-PCR reads. The profile covers 900,000 to 1,000,000 distinct CDR3 sequences, with about a sixth appearing a single time and 5% to 6.5% taken by the ten largest. The clonotype originates from a human donor who was either an allogeneic HSCT recipient or a stem cell or donor lymphocyte infusion donor (not recorded which). It is not recorded whose cells these are; they may come from a transplant donor. This rearrangement joins TRBV10-3 to TRBJ1-3; D gene ambiguous. The sequenced sample consisted of blood, either unsorted or a sorted T cell fraction (not recorded which). CDR3 DNA: TGTGCCATCAGTGGGTCCACTACAGGAAACACCATATATTTT. This sequence encodes CAISGSTTGNTIYF.